The rows below give T cell receptor beta chains drawn from one sample of a study of T cell changes during pregnancy in multiple sclerosis. The data were produced by immunoSEQ multiplex PCR, yet TCRdb's version contains in-frame clones alone and is incomplete. In the table there are 35,000 to 45,000 clones, over 75% of which are singletons. The sequencing used CD4+ T cells from peripheral blood mononuclear cells, collected in the first trimester of pregnancy. These receptors originate from a female donor in good health, enrolled as a control in a pregnancy study. Both conserved end residues are part of each CDR3. Each record gives: D gene, J gene, V gene, clone size, CDR3 DNA, CDR3 protein. The D gene is left open where the match is weak. Not all rows give a size; the values are once, few, many and, for expanded clones, a class.

. | TRBJ1-3 | TRBV7-9 | . | TGTGCCAGCAGCCACGGACAGACGGGAAACACCATATATTTT | CASSHGQTGNTIYF
. | TRBJ1-1 | TRBV6-6 | . | TGTGCCAGCAGTGATGCGGCGAGGGGGACTGAAGCTTTCTTT | CASSDAARGTEAFF
TRBD1 | TRBJ1-2 | TRBV4-1 | . | TGCGCCAGCAGCCAACCCGGGACAGCGGGTGGCTACACCTTC | CASSQPGTAGGYTF
TRBD1 | TRBJ2-7 | TRBV11-1 | . | TGTGCCAGCAGCGACTTGGGACAGGGGGGTCCCTACGAGCAGTACTTC | CASSDLGQGGPYEQYF
TRBD1 | TRBJ1-2 | TRBV10-3 | . | TGTGCCATCAGTGCCGCGGACAGGGGGGAAGGCTACACCTTC | CAISAADRGEGYTF
. | TRBJ2-7 | TRBV19 | . | TGTGCCAGTACTCCCCCGGGAAAAACCTACGAGCAGTACTTC | CASTPPGKTYEQYF
TRBD2 | TRBJ2-1 | TRBV7-3 | . | TGTGCCAGCAGCTCCAACCTAGCGGGGAGGCGGTTCTTC | CASSSNLAGRRFF
TRBD2 | TRBJ2-2 | TRBV5-1 | . | TGCGCCAGCAGCCGGGAGGTTGACGGGGAGCTGTTTTTT | CASSREVDGELFF
TRBD1 | TRBJ2-7 | TRBV7-9 | . | TGTGCCAGCAGCTCGCCCCGGGACAGGGGGTACGAGCAGTACTTC | CASSSPRDRGYEQYF
. | TRBJ2-2 | TRBV4-3 | . | TGCGCCAGCAGCCAAACCCCTCGGGGGGCCACCGGGGAGCTGTTTTTT | CASSQTPRGATGELFF
. | TRBJ2-3 | TRBV13 | once | TGTGCCAGCAGCCCTAGCGGCACAGATACGCAGTATTTT | CASSPSGTDTQYF
. | TRBJ1-1 | TRBV23-1 | . | TGCGCCAGCGTAAACAGGATGAACACTGAAGCTTTCTTT | CASVNRMNTEAFF
. | TRBJ2-4 | TRBV4-1 | . | TGCGCCAGCAGCCAGACCAGGGATGCCAAAAACATTCAGTACTTC | CASSQTRDAKNIQYF
. | TRBJ2-6 | TRBV27 | . | TGTGCCAGCAGTTTAGAAGGCCAGGGGCCATCATCGGGAGGGGCCAACGTCCTGACTTTC | CASSLEGQGPSSGGANVLTF
TRBD1 | TRBJ1-1 | TRBV6-5 | once | TGTGCCAGCAGTTATTCACAGGGGGCTGGAACTGAAGCTTTCTTT | CASSYSQGAGTEAFF
TRBD1 | TRBJ1-4 | TRBV18 | . | TGTGCCAGCTCACCAGCGGGACAGGGGAATGAAAAACTGTTTTTT | CASSPAGQGNEKLFF
TRBD2 | TRBJ2-3 | TRBV28 | . | TGTGCCAGCAGTTTAAGGCGGGGGGGCACAGATACGCAGTATTTT | CASSLRRGGTDTQYF
TRBD1 | TRBJ1-2 | TRBV6-5 | . | TGTGCCAGCAGTTACGCGGGACAGGGGAATGGCTACACCTTC | CASSYAGQGNGYTF
. | TRBJ1-2 | TRBV29-1 | . | TGCAGCGTTGAAGCACTTCCCAGCTTCAAGACAGGCGGCTACACCTTC | CSVEALPSFKTGGYTF
. | TRBJ2-5 | TRBV7-2 | . | TGTGCCAGCAGCCCAACAGGGCTCCAAGAGACCCAGTACTTC | CASSPTGLQETQYF
TRBD1 | TRBJ2-7 | TRBV28 | . | TGTGCCAGCAGTTTGACCGGGACAGGACTCTCCGAGCAGTACTTC | CASSLTGTGLSEQYF
TRBD1 | TRBJ1-4 | TRBV7-2 | . | TGTGCCAGCAGCCCGCGACAGGGGGCGACTGAAAAACTGTTTTTT | CASSPRQGATEKLFF
. | TRBJ1-1 | TRBV9 | . | TGTGCCAGCAGCGTAGACCAGGAGAACACTGAAGCTTTCTTT | CASSVDQENTEAFF
. | TRBJ1-1 | TRBV5-6 | . | TGTGCCAGCAGCTTGAGGTGGGGGGGGACTGAAGCTTTCTTT | CASSLRWGGTEAFF
. | TRBJ2-3 | TRBV5-1 | . | TGCGCCAGCAGGGACTCAGGCACAGATACGCAGTATTTT | CASRDSGTDTQYF
TRBD1 | TRBJ1-3 | TRBV7-2 | once | TGTGCCAGCAGCTTACAAGGGGGCTGGGTTAACACCATATATTTT | CASSLQGGWVNTIYF
. | TRBJ1-2 | TRBV2 | . | TGTGCCAGCAGTGGGACTTATGGCTACACCTTC | CASSGTYGYTF
TRBD1 | TRBJ2-3 | TRBV7-3 | . | TGTGCCAGCAGCCTAGTGGGACAGGGTAGCACAGATACGCAGTATTTT | CASSLVGQGSTDTQYF
. | TRBJ1-3 | TRBV9 | . | TGTGCCAGCAGCGTAGCGGGAGGGGGTGGTGGAAACACCATATATTTT | CASSVAGGGGGNTIYF
TRBD2 | TRBJ2-1 | TRBV18 | . | TGTGCCAGCTCACCCCGGGGGCTAGCGGGGGGTTATGAGCAGTTCTTC | CASSPRGLAGGYEQFF
TRBD1 | TRBJ1-5 | TRBV19 | . | TGTGCCAGTAGACGCGTCTCAGGGGGCTTTCAGCCCCAGCATTTT | CASRRVSGGFQPQHF
. | TRBJ2-5 | TRBV7-2 | . | TGTGCCAGCAGCATCTCGACAGCCTGGGGTCCAGAGACCCAGTACTTC | CASSISTAWGPETQYF
. | TRBJ1-6 | TRBV19 | . | TGTGCCAGTAGTCTCAGGGGACCTGATTCACCCCTCCACTTT | CASSLRGPDSPLHF
TRBD1 | TRBJ1-5 | TRBV18 | . | TGTGCCAGCTCACCAGGGACAGGGGGAACCCAGCCCCAGCATTTT | CASSPGTGGTQPQHF
. | TRBJ2-2 | TRBV5-1 | . | TGCGCCGGCAAGAAGGGGACTGGGGCCGGGGAGCTGTTTTTT | CAGKKGTGAGELFF
. | TRBJ2-5 | TRBV28 | . | TGTGCCAGCAGTCCAGGGGAAGAGACCCAGTACTTC | CASSPGEETQYF
TRBD2 | TRBJ2-5 | TRBV7-2 | . | TGTGCCAGCAGGTGGGGGGACTACCCTCAAGAGACCCAGTACTTC | CASRWGDYPQETQYF
TRBD2 | TRBJ2-7 | TRBV7-2 | . | TGTGCCAGCAGCTTTAGCCTACTAGCGGGGGCCTACGAGCAGTACTTC | CASSFSLLAGAYEQYF
TRBD1 | TRBJ1-4 | TRBV5-1 | . | TGCGCCAGCAGCGCATCAGGGGGCCCCTTGGAAAAACTGTTTTTT | CASSASGGPLEKLFF